The TCR beta chain under discussion was sequenced for a study of PD-L1 blockade in urothelial cancer. Note on this clone: What it binds is unknown.

Study-level points and caveats: Pretreatment peripheral blood TCR clonality that fell below the median predicted better survival among the patients studied.

The ends were cut back, 2 bases at V and 0 bases at J, with 11 bases in the middle. The CDR3 covers 16 residues. Germline lookup yields CDR1 LNHNV and CDR2 YYDKDF (reference sequence). Measured with immunoSEQ multiplex PCR; TCRdb has only the in-frame clones, and not every one. The sample has some 52,000 clones; 84% are singletons. This sample comprised PBMCs, obtained around atezolizumab (anti-PD-L1) treatment. The receptor was derived from a man aged 35-49 years with urothelial cancer. The chain is built from TRBV15 and TRBJ2-1, with a tentative D call TRBD2 (6 bases). CDR3 loop: CATSRSLADSYNEQFF. Written as DNA, the CDR3 is TGTGCCACCAGCAGATCCTTAGCGGACTCCTACAATGAGCAGTTCTTC.